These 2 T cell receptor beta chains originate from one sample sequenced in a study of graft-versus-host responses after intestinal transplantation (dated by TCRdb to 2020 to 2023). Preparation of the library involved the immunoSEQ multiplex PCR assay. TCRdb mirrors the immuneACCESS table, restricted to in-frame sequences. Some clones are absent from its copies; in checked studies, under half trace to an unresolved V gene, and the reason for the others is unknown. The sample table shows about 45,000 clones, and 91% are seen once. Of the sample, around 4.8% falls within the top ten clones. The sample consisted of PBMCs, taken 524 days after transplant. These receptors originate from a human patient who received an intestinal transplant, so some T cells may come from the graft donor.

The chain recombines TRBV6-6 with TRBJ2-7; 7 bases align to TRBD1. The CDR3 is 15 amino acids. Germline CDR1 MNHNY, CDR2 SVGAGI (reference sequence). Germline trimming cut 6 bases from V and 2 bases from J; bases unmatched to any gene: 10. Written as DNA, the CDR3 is TGTGCCAGCAGGGAAGGGTCGGGACAGCCCTACGAGCAGTACTTC. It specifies CASREGSGQPYEQYF.

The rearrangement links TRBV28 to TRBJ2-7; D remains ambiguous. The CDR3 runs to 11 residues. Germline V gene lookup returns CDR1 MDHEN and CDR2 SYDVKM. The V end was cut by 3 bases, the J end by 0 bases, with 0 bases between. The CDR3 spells CASSFSYEQYF. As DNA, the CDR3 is TGTGCCAGCAGTTTCTCCTACGAGCAGTACTTC.